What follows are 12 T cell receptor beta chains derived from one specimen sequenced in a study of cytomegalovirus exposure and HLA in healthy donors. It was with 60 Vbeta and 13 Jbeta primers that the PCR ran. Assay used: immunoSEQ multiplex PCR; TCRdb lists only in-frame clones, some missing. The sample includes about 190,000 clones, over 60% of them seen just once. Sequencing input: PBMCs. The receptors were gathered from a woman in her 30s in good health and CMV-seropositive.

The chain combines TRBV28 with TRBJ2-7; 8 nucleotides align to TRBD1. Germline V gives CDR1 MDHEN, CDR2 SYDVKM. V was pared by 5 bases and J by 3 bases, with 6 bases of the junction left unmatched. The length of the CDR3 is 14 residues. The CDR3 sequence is CASSRVTGGYEQYF. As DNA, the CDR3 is TGTGCCAGCAGTCGCGTTACAGGGGGCTACGAGCAGTACTTC.

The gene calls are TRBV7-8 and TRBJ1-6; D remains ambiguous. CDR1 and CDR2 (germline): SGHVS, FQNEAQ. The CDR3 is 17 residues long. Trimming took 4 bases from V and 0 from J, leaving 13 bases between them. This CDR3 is CASSYISTSSYNSPLHF. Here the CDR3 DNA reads TGTGCCAGCAGCTATATATCCACGAGCTCCTATAATTCACCCCTCCACTTT.

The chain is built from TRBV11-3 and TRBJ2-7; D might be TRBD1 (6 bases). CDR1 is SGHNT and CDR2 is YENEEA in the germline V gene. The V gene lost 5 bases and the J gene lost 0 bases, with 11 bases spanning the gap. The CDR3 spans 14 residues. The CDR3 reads CASSLYRDSYEQYF. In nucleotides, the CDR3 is TGTGCCAGCAGCCTATACAGGGACTCCTACGAGCAGTACTTC.

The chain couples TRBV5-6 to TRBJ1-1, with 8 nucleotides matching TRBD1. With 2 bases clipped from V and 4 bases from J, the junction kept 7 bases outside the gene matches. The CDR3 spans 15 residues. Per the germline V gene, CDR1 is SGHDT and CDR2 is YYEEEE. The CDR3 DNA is TGTGCCAGCAGCTTCTTGACAGGGGAGGGCACTGAAGCTTTCTTT. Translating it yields CASSFLTGEGTEAFF.

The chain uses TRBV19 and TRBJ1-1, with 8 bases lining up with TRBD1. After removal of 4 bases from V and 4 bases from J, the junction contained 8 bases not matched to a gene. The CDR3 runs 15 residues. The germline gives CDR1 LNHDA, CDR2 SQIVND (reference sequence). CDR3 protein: CASSTFRGPGTEAFF. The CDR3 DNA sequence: TGTGCCAGTAGTACATTCAGGGGGCCGGGCACTGAAGCTTTCTTT. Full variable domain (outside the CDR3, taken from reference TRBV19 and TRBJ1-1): DGGITQSPKYLFRKEGQNVTLSCEQNLNHDAMYWYRQDPGQGLRLIYYSQIVNDFQKGDIAEGYSVSREKKESFPLTVTSAQKNPTAFYLCASSTFRGPGTEAFFGQGTRLTVV.

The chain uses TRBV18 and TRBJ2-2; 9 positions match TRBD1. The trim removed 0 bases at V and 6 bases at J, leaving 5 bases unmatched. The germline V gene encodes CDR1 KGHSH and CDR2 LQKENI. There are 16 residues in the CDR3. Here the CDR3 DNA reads TGTGCCAGCTCACCACCCCGGGACAGGGTCGCCGGGGAGCTGTTTTTT. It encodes CASSPPRDRVAGELFF. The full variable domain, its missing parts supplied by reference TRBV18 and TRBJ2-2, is NAGVMQNPRHLVRRRGQEARLRCSPMKGHSHVYWYRQLPEEGLKFMVYLQKENIIDESGMPKERFSAEFPKEGPSILRIQQVVRGDSAAYFCASSPPRDRVAGELFFGEGSRLTVL.

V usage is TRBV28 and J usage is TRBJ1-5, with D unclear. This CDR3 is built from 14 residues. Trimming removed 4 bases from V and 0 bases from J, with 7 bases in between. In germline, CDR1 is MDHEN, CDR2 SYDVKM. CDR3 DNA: TGTGCCAGCAGTTCGGGATATAGCAATCAGCCCCAGCATTTT. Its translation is CASSSGYSNQPQHF.

The CDR3 region has the DNA TGTGCCAGCAGGCGATCCCAGCGCTCAGCTTTCTTT. It codes for CASRRSQRSAFF. The V gene is TRBV28, the J gene TRBJ1-1; D gene unclear. The germline V and J ends were trimmed by 6 bases and 10 bases, with 15 bases remaining between them. Germline values: CDR1 MDHEN, CDR2 SYDVKM. CDR3 length equals 12 residues.

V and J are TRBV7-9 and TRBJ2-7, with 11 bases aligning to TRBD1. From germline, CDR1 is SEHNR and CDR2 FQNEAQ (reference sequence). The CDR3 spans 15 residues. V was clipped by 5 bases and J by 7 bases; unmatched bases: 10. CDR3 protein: CASSQSLDRGREQYF. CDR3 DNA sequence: TGTGCCAGCAGCCAATCTTTGGACAGGGGGCGAGAGCAGTACTTC.

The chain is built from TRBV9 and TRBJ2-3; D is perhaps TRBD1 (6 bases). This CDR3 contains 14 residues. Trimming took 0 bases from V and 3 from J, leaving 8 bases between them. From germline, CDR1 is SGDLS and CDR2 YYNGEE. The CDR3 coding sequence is TGTGCCAGCAGCGTAGGGGACAAAACAGATACGCAGTATTTT. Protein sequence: CASSVGDKTDTQYF.

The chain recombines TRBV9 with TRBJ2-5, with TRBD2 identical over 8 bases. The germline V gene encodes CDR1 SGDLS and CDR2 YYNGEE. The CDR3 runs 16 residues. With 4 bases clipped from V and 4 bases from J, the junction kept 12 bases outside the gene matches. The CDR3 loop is CASSTTPGRGGETQYF. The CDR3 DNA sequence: TGTGCCAGCAGCACCACGCCGGGACGGGGGGGAGAGACCCAGTACTTC. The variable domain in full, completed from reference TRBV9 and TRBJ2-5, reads DSGVTQTPKHLITATGQRVTLRCSPRSGDLSVYWYQQSLDQGLQFLIQYYNGEERAKGNILERFSAQQFPDLHSELNLSSLELGDSALYFCASSTTPGRGGETQYFGPGTRLLVL.

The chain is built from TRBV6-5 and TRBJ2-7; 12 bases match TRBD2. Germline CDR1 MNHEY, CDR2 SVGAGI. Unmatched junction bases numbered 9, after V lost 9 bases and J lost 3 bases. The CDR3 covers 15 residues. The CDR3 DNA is TGTGCCAGTTTTTCTGTGACTAGCGGGAGCTACGAGCAGTACTTC. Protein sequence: CASFSVTSGSYEQYF.